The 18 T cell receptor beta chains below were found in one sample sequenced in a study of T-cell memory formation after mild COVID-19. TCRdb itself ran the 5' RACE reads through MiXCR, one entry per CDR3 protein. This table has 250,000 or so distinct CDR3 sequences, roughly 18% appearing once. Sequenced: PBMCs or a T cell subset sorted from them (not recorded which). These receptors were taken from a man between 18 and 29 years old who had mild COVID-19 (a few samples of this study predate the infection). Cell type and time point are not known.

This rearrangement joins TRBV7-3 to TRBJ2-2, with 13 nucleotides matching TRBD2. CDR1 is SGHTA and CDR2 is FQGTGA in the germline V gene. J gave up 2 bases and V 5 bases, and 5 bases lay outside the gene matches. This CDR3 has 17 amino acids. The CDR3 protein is CASSPRLAGGNTGELFF. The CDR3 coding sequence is TGTGCCAGCAGCCCAAGACTAGCGGGGGGTAACACCGGGGAGCTGTTTTTT.

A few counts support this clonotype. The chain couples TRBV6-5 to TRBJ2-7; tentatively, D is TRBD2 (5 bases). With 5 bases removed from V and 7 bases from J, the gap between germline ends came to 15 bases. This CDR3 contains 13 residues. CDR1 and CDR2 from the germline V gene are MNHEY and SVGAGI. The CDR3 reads CASSTSGVGEQYF. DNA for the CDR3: TGTGCCAGCAGTACCTCCGGGGTGGGGGAGCAGTACTTC.

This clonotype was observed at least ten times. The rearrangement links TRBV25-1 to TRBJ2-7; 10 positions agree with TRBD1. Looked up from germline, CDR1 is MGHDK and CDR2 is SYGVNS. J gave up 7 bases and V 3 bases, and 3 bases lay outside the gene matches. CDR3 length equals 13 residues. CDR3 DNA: TGTGCCAGCAGTGACGGGACAGGGGATGAGCAGTACTTC. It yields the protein CASSDGTGDEQYF.

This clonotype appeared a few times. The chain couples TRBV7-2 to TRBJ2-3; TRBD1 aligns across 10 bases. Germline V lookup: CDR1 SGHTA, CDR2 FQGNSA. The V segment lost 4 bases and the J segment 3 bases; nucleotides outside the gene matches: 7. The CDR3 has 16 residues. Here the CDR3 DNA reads TGTGCCAGCAGCTCGGGACAGGGGTCGAGAACAGATACGCAGTATTTT. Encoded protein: CASSSGQGSRTDTQYF.

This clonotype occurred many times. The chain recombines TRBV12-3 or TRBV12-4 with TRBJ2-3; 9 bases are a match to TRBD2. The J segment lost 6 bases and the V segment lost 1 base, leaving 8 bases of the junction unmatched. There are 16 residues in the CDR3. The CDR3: CASSLDSSGATDTQYF. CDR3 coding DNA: TGTGCCAGCAGTTTAGATTCTAGCGGGGCAACGGATACGCAGTATTTT.

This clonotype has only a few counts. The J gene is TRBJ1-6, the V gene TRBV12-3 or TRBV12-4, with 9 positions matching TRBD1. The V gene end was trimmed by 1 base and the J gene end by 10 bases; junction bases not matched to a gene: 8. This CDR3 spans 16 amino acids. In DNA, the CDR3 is TGTGCCAGCAGTTTAGTGGGACAGGGTCCGTACTCACCCCTCCACTTT. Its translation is CASSLVGQGPYSPLHF.

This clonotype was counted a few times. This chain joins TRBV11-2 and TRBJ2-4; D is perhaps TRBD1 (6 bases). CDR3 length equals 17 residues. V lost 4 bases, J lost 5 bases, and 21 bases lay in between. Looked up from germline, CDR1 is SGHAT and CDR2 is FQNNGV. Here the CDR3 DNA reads TGTGCCAGCAGCTCCACAGGGTTAGGTTCGGAGGAAAACATTCAGTACTTC. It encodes CASSSTGLGSEENIQYF. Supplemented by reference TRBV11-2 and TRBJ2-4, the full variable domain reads EAGVAQSPRYKIIEKRQSVAFWCNPISGHATLYWYQQILGQGPKLLIQFQNNGVVDDSQLPKDRFSAERLKGVDSTLKIQPAKLEDSAVYLCASSSTGLGSEENIQYFGAGTRLSVL.

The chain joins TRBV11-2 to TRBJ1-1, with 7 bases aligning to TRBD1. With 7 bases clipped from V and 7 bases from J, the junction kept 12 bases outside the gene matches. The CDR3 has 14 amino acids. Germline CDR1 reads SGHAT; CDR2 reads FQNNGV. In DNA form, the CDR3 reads TGTGCCAGCACCCCCGTTGGGGGGACAGTTGAAGCTTTCTTT. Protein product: CASTPVGGTVEAFF. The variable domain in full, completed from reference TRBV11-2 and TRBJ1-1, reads EAGVAQSPRYKIIEKRQSVAFWCNPISGHATLYWYQQILGQGPKLLIQFQNNGVVDDSQLPKDRFSAERLKGVDSTLKIQPAKLEDSAVYLCASTPVGGTVEAFFGQGTRLTVV.

CDR3 in DNA: TGTGCCTGGAGGAACGGGACAGGGGAACAAGAGACCCAGTACTTC. Translated: CAWRNGTGEQETQYF. This chain uses TRBV30 with TRBJ2-5; 10 nucleotides align to TRBD1. In germline, CDR1 is GTSNPN, CDR2 SVGIG (reference sequence). The J segment lost 2 bases and the V segment lost 3 bases, leaving 6 bases of the junction unmatched. The CDR3 covers 15 residues.

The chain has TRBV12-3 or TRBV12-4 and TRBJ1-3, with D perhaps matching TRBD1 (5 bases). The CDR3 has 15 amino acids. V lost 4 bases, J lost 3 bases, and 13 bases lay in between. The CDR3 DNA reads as TGTGCCAGCAGTTCCGGCAGGGAGGGTGGAAACACCATATATTTT. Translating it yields CASSSGREGGNTIYF.

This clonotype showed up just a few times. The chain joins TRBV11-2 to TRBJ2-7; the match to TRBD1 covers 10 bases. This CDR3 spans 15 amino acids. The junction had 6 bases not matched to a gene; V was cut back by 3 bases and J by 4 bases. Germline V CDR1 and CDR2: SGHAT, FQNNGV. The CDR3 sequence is CASSFLGTGEYEQYF. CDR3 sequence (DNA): TGTGCCAGCAGCTTTCTCGGGACAGGGGAATACGAGCAGTACTTC.

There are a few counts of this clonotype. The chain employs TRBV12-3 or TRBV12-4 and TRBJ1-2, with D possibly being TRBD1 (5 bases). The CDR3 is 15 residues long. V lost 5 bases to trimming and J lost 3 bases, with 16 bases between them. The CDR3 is CASSRGPLDYYGYTF. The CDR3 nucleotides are TGTGCCAGCAGTAGGGGACCGCTGGATTACTATGGCTACACCTTC.

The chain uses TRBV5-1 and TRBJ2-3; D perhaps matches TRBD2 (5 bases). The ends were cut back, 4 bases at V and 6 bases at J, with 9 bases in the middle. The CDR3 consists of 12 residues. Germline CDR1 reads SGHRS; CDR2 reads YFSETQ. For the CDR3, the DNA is TGCGCCAGCAGCCGGGAAGGTGATACGCAGTATTTT. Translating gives CASSREGDTQYF.

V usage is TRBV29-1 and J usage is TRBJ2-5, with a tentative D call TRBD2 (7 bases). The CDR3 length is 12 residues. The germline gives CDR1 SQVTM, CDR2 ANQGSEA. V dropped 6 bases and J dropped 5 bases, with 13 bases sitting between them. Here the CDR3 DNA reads TGCAGCGTCGGGGGGCGGAGGGAGACCCAGTACTTC. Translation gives CSVGGRRETQYF. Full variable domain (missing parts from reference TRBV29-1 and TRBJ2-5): SAVISQKPSRDICQRGTSLTIQCQVDSQVTMMFWYRQQPGQSLTLIATANQGSEATYESGFVIDKFPISRPNLTFSTLTVSNMSPEDSSIYLCSVGGRRETQYFGPGTRLLVL.

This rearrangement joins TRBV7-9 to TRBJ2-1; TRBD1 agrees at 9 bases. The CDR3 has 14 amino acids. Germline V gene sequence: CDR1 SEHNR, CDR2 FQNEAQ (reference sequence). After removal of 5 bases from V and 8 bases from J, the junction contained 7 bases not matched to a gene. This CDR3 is CASSRGQGVYEQFF. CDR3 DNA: TGTGCCAGCAGCCGGGGACAGGGAGTCTATGAGCAGTTCTTC.

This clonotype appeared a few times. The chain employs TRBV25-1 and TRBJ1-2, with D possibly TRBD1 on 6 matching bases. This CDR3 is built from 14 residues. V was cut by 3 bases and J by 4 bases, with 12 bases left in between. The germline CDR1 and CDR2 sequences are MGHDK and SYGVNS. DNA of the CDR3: TGTGCCAGCAGTGATAGGGGCAGGGGCTATGGCTACACCTTC. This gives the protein CASSDRGRGYGYTF.

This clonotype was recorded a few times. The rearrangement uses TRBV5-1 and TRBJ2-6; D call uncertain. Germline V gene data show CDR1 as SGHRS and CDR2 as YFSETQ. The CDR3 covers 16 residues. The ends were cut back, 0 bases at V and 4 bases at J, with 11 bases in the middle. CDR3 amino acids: CASSLGVVTGANVLTF. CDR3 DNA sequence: TGCGCCAGCAGCTTGGGGGTTGTAACGGGGGCCAACGTCCTGACTTTC.

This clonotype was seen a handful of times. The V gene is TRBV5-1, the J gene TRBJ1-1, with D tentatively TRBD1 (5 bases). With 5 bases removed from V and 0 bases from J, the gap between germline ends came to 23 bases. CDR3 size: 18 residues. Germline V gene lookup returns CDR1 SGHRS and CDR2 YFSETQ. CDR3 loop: CASSVGTWDLTMNTEAFF. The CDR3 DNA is TGCGCCAGCAGTGTCGGGACGTGGGACCTGACTATGAACACTGAAGCTTTCTTT.